A selection of T cell receptor beta chains follows, all from one sample in a study of blood T cell repertoires in COVID-19. Repertoires were generated with immunoSEQ multiplex PCR, while TCRdb's copy carries only in-frame clones and drops some. This table has about 160,000 clones, about 74% appearing once. Sequences were obtained from peripheral blood. Source of these receptors: a man in his sixties with acute or convalescent COVID-19. Each CDR3 is given with its conserved first and last residue.

J gene | V gene | CDR3 protein
TRBJ2-3 | TRBV6-5 | CASSYGGSADTQYF
TRBJ1-5 | TRBV19 | CASSIVGTGNNQPQHF
TRBJ1-2 | TRBV6-5 | CASSRTGNYGYTF
TRBJ1-2 | TRBV18 | CASSPPAIRVYGYTF
TRBJ1-5 | TRBV19 | CASSIDLGGAGRGNQPQHF
TRBJ2-3 | TRBV9 | CASSPVGGTDTQYF
TRBJ2-3 | TRBV6-5 | CASLDRNTDTQYF
TRBJ2-6 | TRBV5-1 | CASNPGTGANVLTF
TRBJ1-5 | TRBV19 | CASSRGLDQPQHF
TRBJ2-5 | TRBV18 | CASSPPSQETQYF
TRBJ2-7 | TRBV30 | CAWTSGQWGEQYF
TRBJ2-1 | TRBV9 | CASSGSGGVYNEQFF
TRBJ1-6 | TRBV5-1 | CASSYGTHNSPLHF
TRBJ1-2 | TRBV4-1 | CASSDGSSDYGYTF
TRBJ2-7 | TRBV24-1 | CATSLDFRGEQYF
TRBJ2-7 | TRBV5-4 | CASSWGTGITYEQYF
TRBJ1-2 | TRBV5-1 | CASSLEYAGTAKNYGYTF
TRBJ2-5 | TRBV25-1 | CASRSDRGRFETQYF
TRBJ2-7 | TRBV30 | CAWSAQAYEQYF
TRBJ2-1 | TRBV4-1 | CASSQDGLTNEQFF
TRBJ2-5 | TRBV10-3 | CAISGDGGPQYF
TRBJ1-5 | TRBV6-5 | CASRTGVDQPQHF
TRBJ1-2 | TRBV10-3 | CAISESGRVGYGYTF
TRBJ1-6 | TRBV7-8 | CASSIDRVMISPLHF
TRBJ2-7 | TRBV29-1 | CSVEERQTGFYEQYF
TRBJ1-1 | TRBV4-1 | CASSQDMNTEAFF
TRBJ1-1 | TRBV29-1 | CSVASGVTNMNTEAFF
TRBJ2-3 | TRBV7-9 | CASSLGALTDTQYF
TRBJ2-7 | TRBV27 | CASSFGPSYEQYF
TRBJ2-7 | TRBV28 | CASSFRGSHYEQYF